Shown below are 32 T cell receptor beta chains from a single sample sequenced in a study of blood T cell repertoires in COVID-19. The assay was immunoSEQ multiplex PCR, and TCRdb's table has in-frame clones only and misses some. The repertoire holds 90,000 to 130,000 clones, with approximately 78% as singletons. The sample taken for sequencing was peripheral blood. Source of these receptors: a man in his 70s with acute or convalescent COVID-19.

This clone showed up just a few times. J is TRBJ2-6 and V is TRBV4-1, with TRBD1 matching 10 bases. V shed 0 bases and J 0 bases; nucleotides not matched to a gene: 5. This CDR3 is built from 19 residues. The germline V gene has CDR1 MGHRA and CDR2 YSYEKL. For the CDR3, the DNA is TGCGCCAGCAGCCAAGATAAGGGACAGGGGATCTCTGGGGCCAACGTCCTGACTTTC. Residues: CASSQDKGQGISGANVLTF.

This clone was picked up one time. This chain connects TRBV5-1 to TRBJ1-6; 7 bases agree with TRBD1. V dropped 3 bases and J dropped 9; count of bases not matched to a gene: 12. Germline V gene data show CDR1 as SGHRS and CDR2 as YFSETQ. The CDR3 sequence is 16 residues long. The CDR3 bases are TGCGCCAGCAGCTCCCAATCGGGACAGTTAACTTCACCCCTCCACTTT. This codes for CASSSQSGQLTSPLHF.

The V call is TRBV12-3 or TRBV12-4, the J call TRBJ1-5; no firm D call. This CDR3 has 13 amino acids. Trimming pared 6 bases from V and 3 bases from J, leaving 9 bases between. Here the CDR3 reads CASRQVTNQPQHF. The CDR3 DNA reads TGTGCCAGCAGGCAGGTGACCAATCAGCCCCAGCATTTT.

The gene calls are TRBV2 and TRBJ2-1, with TRBD2 as a possible D gene (5 bases). The CDR3 sequence is 14 residues long. Per the germline V gene, CDR1 is SNHLY and CDR2 is FYNNEI. V was clipped by 6 bases and J by 0 bases, with 9 bases between them. This CDR3 reads CASRGGGSYNEQFF. DNA for the CDR3: TGTGCCAGCAGAGGCGGAGGCTCCTACAATGAGCAGTTCTTC.

The chain uses TRBV19 and TRBJ1-5, with 10 bases identical to TRBD1. This CDR3 has 15 amino acids. CDR1 is LNHDA, CDR2 SQIVND, per germline (reference sequence). J lost 6 bases, V lost 4 bases, and 6 bases had no gene match. CDR3 nucleotides: TGTGCCAGTAGTACCCGACAGGGGGCAGGTCAGCCCCAGCATTTT. Its protein product is CASSTRQGAGQPQHF.

This clone was counted only a few times. The V call is TRBV7-9, the J call TRBJ1-5; TRBD1 agrees at 8 bases. The ends lost 4 bases at V and 6 bases at J; junction bases unmatched: 14. Per the germline V gene, CDR1 is SEHNR and CDR2 is FQNEAQ (reference sequence). This CDR3 has 17 amino acids. The CDR3 nucleotides read TGTGCCAGCAGCTCAAGCCCGCGGACAGGGTATGGTCAGCCCCAGCATTTT. Amino acid sequence: CASSSSPRTGYGQPQHF. Based on the CDR3 plus reference TRBV7-9 and TRBJ1-5, the full variable domain is DTGVSQNPRHKITKRGQNVTFRCDPISEHNRLYWYRQTLGQGPEFLTYFQNEAQLEKSRLLSDRFSAERPKGSFSTLEIQRTEQGDSAMYLCASSSSPRTGYGQPQHFGDGTRLSIL.

This chain links TRBV19 with TRBJ2-2; TRBD1 agrees at 9 bases. CDR3 length: 13 residues. The V segment lost 9 bases and the J segment 7 bases; nucleotides outside the gene matches: 6. Germline V gene lookup returns CDR1 LNHDA and CDR2 SQIVND (reference sequence). The CDR3 sequence is CASQTGGGGELFF. The CDR3 nucleotides are TGTGCCAGCCAGACAGGGGGTGGCGGGGAGCTGTTTTTT. Full variable domain (remainder filled in from reference TRBV19 and TRBJ2-2): DGGITQSPKYLFRKEGQNVTLSCEQNLNHDAMYWYRQDPGQGLRLIYYSQIVNDFQKGDIAEGYSVSREKKESFPLTVTSAQKNPTAFYLCASQTGGGGELFFGEGSRLTVL.

This rearrangement joins TRBV19 to TRBJ1-2; 7 bases match TRBD1. Germline loops: CDR1 LNHDA, CDR2 SQIVND (reference sequence). The V and J ends lost 3 bases and 7 bases, in that order; junction bases with no gene match: 8. The length of the CDR3 is 14 residues. The CDR3 loop reads CASSIRQGNAGYTF. The CDR3 region has the DNA TGTGCCAGTAGTATTCGACAGGGAAACGCTGGCTACACCTTC.

The chain recombines TRBV6-6 with TRBJ1-1; 7 bases agree with TRBD1. The CDR3 runs 13 residues. Losses at the gene ends were 0 bases for V and 8 bases for J; bases not matched to a gene: 3. Looked up from germline, CDR1 is MNHNY and CDR2 is SVGAGI (reference sequence). CDR3 sequence reads: CASSYSGTVEAFF. The CDR3 region has the DNA TGTGCCAGCAGTTACTCGGGGACAGTCGAAGCTTTCTTT.

V is TRBV6-5 and J is TRBJ2-5, with a possible D match to TRBD1 (5 bases). This CDR3 region has 15 residues. Trimming took off 6 bases at V and 4 bases at J, with 18 bases between the two ends. Germline V gives CDR1 MNHEY, CDR2 SVGAGI. Here the CDR3 reads CASSSGRGQRETQYF. CDR3 DNA: TGTGCCAGCAGCTCCGGAAGGGGTCAACGAGAGACCCAGTACTTC.

This chain uses TRBV9 with TRBJ2-5; the match to TRBD2 covers 15 bases. Looked up from germline, CDR1 is SGDLS and CDR2 is YYNGEE. The junction had 8 bases not matched to a gene; V was cut back by 4 bases and J by 7 bases. The CDR3 loop spans 16 amino acids. The CDR3 reads CASSPRTSGGEVTQYF. CDR3 nucleotide sequence: TGTGCCAGCAGCCCCCGGACTAGCGGGGGGGAGGTGACCCAGTACTTC.

The chain couples TRBV5-1 to TRBJ2-5, with D perhaps matching TRBD1 (5 bases). V lost 0 bases to trimming and J lost 7 bases, with 16 bases between them. The CDR3 has 15 residues. CDR1 is SGHRS, CDR2 YFSETQ, per germline. CDR3 sequence (DNA): TGCGCCAGCAGCTTGGCAGGGATCTGGAGTTGGACCCAGTACTTC. It yields the protein CASSLAGIWSWTQYF.

The V gene is TRBV29-1, the J gene TRBJ1-1; a possible D gene is TRBD1 (6 bases). V lost 7 bases and J lost 1, with 10 bases in between. Germline values: CDR1 SQVTM, CDR2 ANQGSEA. This CDR3 spans 12 amino acids. This CDR3 reads CSARQANTEAFF. The CDR3 DNA sequence: TGCAGCGCCCGACAGGCGAACACTGAAGCTTTCTTT.

This clone was recorded a few times. This chain joins TRBV1 and TRBJ2-7; TRBD1, the D gene given by the table, was not confirmed from the DNA. TRBV1 corresponds to a pseudogene. The CDR3 has 17 residues. The CDR3: CTSSQDRGQRICLKQYF. Here the CDR3 DNA reads TGCACCAGCAGCCAAGACAGGGGGCAGAGGATATGTTTGAAGCAGTACTTC.

This chain connects TRBV19 to TRBJ2-3, with 9 nucleotides matching TRBD1. After removal of 4 bases from V and 4 bases from J, the junction contained 9 bases not matched to a gene. Germline CDR1 LNHDA, CDR2 SQIVND (reference sequence). The CDR3 sequence is 16 residues long. CDR3 residues: CASSTRRDRAPDTQYF. The CDR3 DNA reads as TGTGCCAGTAGTACCCGCCGGGACAGGGCCCCAGATACGCAGTATTTT.

Note on this clone: One junction end disagrees with the germline gene, perhaps due to a read error. V gene TRBV11-2 combines with J gene TRBJ1-6; the match to TRBD1 covers 7 bases. This CDR3 comprises 14 residues. In germline, CDR1 is SGHAT, CDR2 FQNNGV. This chain's CDR3 is CASTLGQERSPLHF. CDR3 sequence (DNA): TGTGCCAGCACCTTAGGACAGGAACGTTCACCCCTCCACTTT.

This chain uses TRBV7-8 with TRBJ1-2; TRBD1 agrees at 10 bases. The junction had 6 bases not matched to a gene; V was cut back by 1 base and J by 4 bases. Germline V lookup: CDR1 SGHVS, CDR2 FQNEAQ. The CDR3 has 16 residues. The CDR3 reads CASSLEDRGLPYGYTF. The CDR3 DNA is TGTGCCAGCAGCTTAGAAGACAGGGGGCTGCCCTATGGCTACACCTTC.

The chain joins TRBV28 to TRBJ1-1; perhaps TRBD1 as D (5 bases). The CDR3 spans 14 residues. Germline V lookup: CDR1 MDHEN, CDR2 SYDVKM. V was trimmed by 4 bases and J by 3 bases, leaving 12 bases between them. The CDR3 nucleotides read TGTGCCAGCAGTTCCCAGGGAATAGACACTGAAGCTTTCTTT. This codes for CASSSQGIDTEAFF.

This CDR3 is CASPWREHTDTQYF. CDR3 nucleotides: TGTGCCAGCCCCTGGCGGGAGCACACAGATACGCAGTATTTT. V usage is TRBV12-1 and J usage is TRBJ2-3; the table's D gene call, TRBD2, was not cross checked with the DNA. TRBV12-1 is marked as a pseudogene. The CDR3 has 14 amino acids.

The sample holds a few counts of this clone. In the same sample, other DNA sequences code for this CDR3. The rearrangement uses TRBV30 and TRBJ2-7; tentatively, D is TRBD2 (5 bases). Trimming removed 2 bases at V and 0 bases at J, with 8 bases between. Germline lookup yields CDR1 GTSNPN and CDR2 SVGIG (reference sequence). The CDR3 extends over 13 amino acids. CDR3 protein: CAWSRGNSYEQYF. The CDR3 DNA reads TGTGCCTGGAGTAGAGGGAACTCCTACGAGCAGTACTTC.

This clone occurred a few times. The chain is built from TRBV9 and TRBJ2-5, with D possibly matching TRBD2 (5 bases). Germline V CDR1 and CDR2: SGDLS, YYNGEE. This CDR3 is 15 amino acids long. V was trimmed by 3 bases and J by 5 bases, leaving 17 bases between them. The DNA for the CDR3 is TGTGCCAGCAGCGGGACTCCTCACCACGGGGAGACCCAGTACTTC. Translation gives CASSGTPHHGETQYF.

This clone was found once. V usage is TRBV5-1 and J usage is TRBJ1-5; 8 nucleotides align to TRBD1. This CDR3 has 15 amino acids. Trimming at V came to 4 bases and at J to 3 bases, leaving 6 bases not matched to a gene. Germline assignment: CDR1 SGHRS and CDR2 YFSETQ. The CDR3 spells CASSLGQGVNQPQHF. The CDR3 nucleotides are TGCGCCAGCAGCCTAGGACAGGGAGTCAATCAGCCCCAGCATTTT.

V gene TRBV19 combines with J gene TRBJ2-7; 10 bases align to TRBD1. This CDR3 is 15 amino acids long. V shed 5 bases and J 7 bases; nucleotides not matched to a gene: 11. Germline V CDR1 and CDR2: LNHDA, SQIVND (reference sequence). CDR3 residues: CASSGWGQGSEEQYF. The CDR3 DNA follows: TGTGCCAGTAGTGGATGGGGACAGGGGAGCGAAGAGCAGTACTTC.

The CDR3 DNA reads TGTGCCAGCAGCGTCCGGCCCGAGGGCGGCTACACCTTC. Translating it yields CASSVRPEGGYTF. V is TRBV9 and J is TRBJ1-2; D call uncertain. The CDR3 loop spans 13 amino acids. The V gene lost 2 bases and the J gene lost 8 bases, with 13 bases spanning the gap. Germline values: CDR1 SGDLS, CDR2 YYNGEE.

V is TRBV2 and J is TRBJ1-1; possibly TRBD1 for D (5 bases). CDR1 and CDR2 (germline): SNHLY, FYNNEI. This CDR3 has 11 residues. With 4 bases removed from V and 7 bases from J, the gap between germline ends came to 7 bases. The CDR3, as DNA: TGTGCCAGCAGTGTAAGGGGTGAAGCTTTCTTT. Translation: CASSVRGEAFF.

The gene calls are TRBV20-1 and TRBJ2-7; 9 nucleotides agree with TRBD1. This CDR3 spans 15 amino acids. Trimming at V came to 3 bases and at J to 3 bases, leaving 9 bases not matched to a gene. Germline values: CDR1 DFQATT, CDR2 SNEGSKA (reference sequence). This CDR3 is CSASAGTGLFYEQYF. The CDR3 nucleotides are TGCAGTGCTAGTGCCGGGACAGGGTTATTCTACGAGCAGTACTTC.

The rearrangement joins TRBV7-6 to TRBJ2-5; 8 bases are a match to TRBD1. The CDR3 has 14 residues. V lost 5 bases and J lost 5; bases outside the gene matches: 7. Germline loops: CDR1 SGHVS, CDR2 FNYEAQ. The CDR3 region has the DNA TGTGCCAGCAGCCGACAGGGGATTTCGGAGACCCAGTACTTC. Protein: CASSRQGISETQYF.

This rearrangement joins TRBV7-8 to TRBJ2-1; 7 bases are a match to TRBD1. Germline loops: CDR1 SGHVS, CDR2 FQNEAQ. The CDR3 runs 12 residues. V gave up 5 bases and J gave up 10 bases; unmatched junction bases: 5. CDR3 in DNA: TGTGCCAGCAGCCGGGACAGAGGCGAGCAGTTCTTC. It is translated as CASSRDRGEQFF.

This clone was seen a few times. The chain couples TRBV3-1 (or the pseudogene TRBV3-2) to TRBJ1-2; 8 bases match TRBD1. Trimming took 0 bases from V and 4 from J; bases not matched to a gene: 1. This CDR3 contains 14 residues. Germline loops: CDR1 LGHDT, CDR2 YNNKEL (reference sequence). The CDR3, as DNA: TGTGCCAGCAGCCAAGATACAGGGGGCTATGGCTACACCTTC. It is translated as CASSQDTGGYGYTF.

J is TRBJ2-1 and V is TRBV7-3, with 12 bases that match TRBD1. CDR3 length: 15 residues. Germline-derived CDR1 and CDR2 are SGHTA and FQGTGA. The trim removed 4 bases at V and 7 bases at J, leaving 5 bases unmatched. The CDR3 sequence is CASSSGQGARNEQFF. CDR3 nucleotides: TGTGCCAGCAGCTCGGGACAGGGGGCTAGGAATGAGCAGTTCTTC.

This chain links TRBV6-5 with TRBJ2-7; 13 nucleotides match TRBD2. Germline trimming cut 6 bases from V and 7 bases from J; bases unmatched to any gene: 9. CDR3 length: 15 residues. From germline, CDR1 is MNHEY and CDR2 SVGAGI. The CDR3: CASSSTSGGASEQYF. In DNA, the CDR3 is TGTGCCAGCAGCTCCACTAGCGGGGGGGCGAGTGAGCAGTACTTC.

In this sample, this clone turned up a few times. The V call is TRBV6-6, the J call TRBJ2-7; D is possibly TRBD2 (5 bases). With 2 bases removed from V and 3 bases from J, the gap between germline ends came to 11 bases. Germline loops: CDR1 MNHNY, CDR2 SVGAGI (reference sequence). This CDR3 has 14 residues. The CDR3 DNA reads TGTGCCAGCAGTTACGCCAGCGGCTACTACGAGCAGTACTTC. Translated, it gives CASSYASGYYEQYF.